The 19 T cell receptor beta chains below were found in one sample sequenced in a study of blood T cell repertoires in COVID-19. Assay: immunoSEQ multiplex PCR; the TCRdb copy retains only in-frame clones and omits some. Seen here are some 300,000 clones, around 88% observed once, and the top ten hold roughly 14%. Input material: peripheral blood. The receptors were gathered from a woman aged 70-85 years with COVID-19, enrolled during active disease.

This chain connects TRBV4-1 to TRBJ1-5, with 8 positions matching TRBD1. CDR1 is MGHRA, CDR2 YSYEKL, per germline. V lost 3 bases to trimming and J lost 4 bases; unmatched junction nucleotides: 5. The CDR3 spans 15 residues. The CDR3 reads CASSQHDRGNQPQHF. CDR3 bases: TGCGCCAGCAGCCAGCACGACAGGGGAAATCAGCCCCAGCATTTT.

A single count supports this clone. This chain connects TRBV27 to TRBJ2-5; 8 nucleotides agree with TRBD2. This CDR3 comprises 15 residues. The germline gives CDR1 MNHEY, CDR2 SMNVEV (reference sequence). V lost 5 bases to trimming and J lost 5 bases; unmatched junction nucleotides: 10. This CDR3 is CASSPTAGVVETQYF. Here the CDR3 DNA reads TGTGCCAGCAGTCCAACAGCGGGGGTAGTCGAGACCCAGTACTTC.

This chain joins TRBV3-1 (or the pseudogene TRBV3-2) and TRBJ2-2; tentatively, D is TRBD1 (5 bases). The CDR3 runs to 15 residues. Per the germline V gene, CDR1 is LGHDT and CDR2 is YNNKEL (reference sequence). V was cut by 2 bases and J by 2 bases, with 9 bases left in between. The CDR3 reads CASSQRGRNTGELFF. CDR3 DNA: TGTGCCAGCAGCCAAAGGGGAAGAAACACCGGGGAGCTGTTTTTT.

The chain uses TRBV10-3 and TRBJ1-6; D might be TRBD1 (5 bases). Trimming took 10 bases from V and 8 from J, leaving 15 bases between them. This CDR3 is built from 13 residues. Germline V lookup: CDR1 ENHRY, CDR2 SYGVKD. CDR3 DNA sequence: TGTGCCACCGCAATTGGGGCCGATTCACCCCTCCACTTT. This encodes CATAIGADSPLHF.

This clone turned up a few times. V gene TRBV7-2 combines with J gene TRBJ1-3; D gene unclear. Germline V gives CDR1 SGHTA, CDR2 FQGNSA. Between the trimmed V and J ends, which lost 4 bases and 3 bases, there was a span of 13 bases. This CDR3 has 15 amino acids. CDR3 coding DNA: TGTGCCAGCAGCTCTGGGAGGGTTGGTGGAAACACCATATATTTT. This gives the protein CASSSGRVGGNTIYF. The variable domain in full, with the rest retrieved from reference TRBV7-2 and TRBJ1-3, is GAGVSQSPSNKVTEKGKDVELRCDPISGHTALYWYRQSLGQGLEFLIYFQGNSAPDKSGLPSDRFSAERTGGSVSTLTIQRTQQEDSAVYLCASSSGRVGGNTIYFGEGSWLTVV.

The CDR3 region is CATSDPSGGNEQFF. The CDR3 DNA follows: TGTGCCACCAGTGACCCTAGCGGGGGCAATGAGCAGTTCTTC. The V gene is TRBV24-1, the J gene TRBJ2-1, with TRBD2 identical over 10 bases. J gave up 6 bases and V 4 bases, and 2 bases lay outside the gene matches. Germline CDR1 and CDR2: KGHDR and SFDVKD. The CDR3 sequence is 14 residues long.

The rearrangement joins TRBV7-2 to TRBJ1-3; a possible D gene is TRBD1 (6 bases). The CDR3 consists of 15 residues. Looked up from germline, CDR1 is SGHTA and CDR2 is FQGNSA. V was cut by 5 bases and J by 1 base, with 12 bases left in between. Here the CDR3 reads CASSHRDLSGNTIYF. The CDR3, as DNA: TGTGCCAGCAGCCACAGGGATTTATCTGGAAACACCATATATTTT.

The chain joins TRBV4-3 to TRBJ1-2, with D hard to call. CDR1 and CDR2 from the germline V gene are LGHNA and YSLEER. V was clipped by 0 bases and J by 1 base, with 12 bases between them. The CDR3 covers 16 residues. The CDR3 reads CASSQDLSTGNYGYTF. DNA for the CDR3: TGCGCCAGCAGCCAAGATCTCTCCACGGGTAACTATGGCTACACCTTC.

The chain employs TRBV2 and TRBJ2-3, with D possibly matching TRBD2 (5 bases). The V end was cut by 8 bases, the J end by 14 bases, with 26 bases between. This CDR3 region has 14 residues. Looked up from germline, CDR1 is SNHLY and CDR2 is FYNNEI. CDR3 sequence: CASSHEGIPWKMYF. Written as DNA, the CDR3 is TGTGCCAGCTCTCATGAGGGTATCCCGTGGAAAATGTATTTT. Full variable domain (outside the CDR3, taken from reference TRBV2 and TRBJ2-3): EPEVTQTPSHQVTQMGQEVILRCVPISNHLYFYWYRQILGQKVEFLVSFYNNEISEKSEIFDDQFSVERPDGSNFTLKIRSTKLEDSAMYFCASSHEGIPWKMYFGPGTRLTVL.

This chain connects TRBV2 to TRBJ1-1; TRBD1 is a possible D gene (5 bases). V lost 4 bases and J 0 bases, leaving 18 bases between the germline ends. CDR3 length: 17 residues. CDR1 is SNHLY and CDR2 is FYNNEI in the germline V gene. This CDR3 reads CASSAELGARMNTEAFF. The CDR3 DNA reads TGTGCCAGCAGTGCCGAGCTAGGGGCTAGAATGAACACTGAAGCTTTCTTT.

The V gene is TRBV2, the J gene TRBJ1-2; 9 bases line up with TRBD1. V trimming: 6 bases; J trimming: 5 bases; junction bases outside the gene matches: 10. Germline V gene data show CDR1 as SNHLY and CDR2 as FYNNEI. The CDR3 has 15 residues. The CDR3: CASRAPGQGFYGYTF. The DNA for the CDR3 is TGTGCCAGCAGAGCACCGGGACAGGGTTTTTATGGCTACACCTTC.

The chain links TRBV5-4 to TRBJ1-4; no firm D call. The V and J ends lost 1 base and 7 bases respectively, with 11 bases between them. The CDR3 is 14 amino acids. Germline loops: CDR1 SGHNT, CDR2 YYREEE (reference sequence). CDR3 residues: CASSLYGEGEKLFF. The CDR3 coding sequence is TGTGCCAGCAGCTTGTATGGGGAGGGTGAAAAACTGTTTTTT.

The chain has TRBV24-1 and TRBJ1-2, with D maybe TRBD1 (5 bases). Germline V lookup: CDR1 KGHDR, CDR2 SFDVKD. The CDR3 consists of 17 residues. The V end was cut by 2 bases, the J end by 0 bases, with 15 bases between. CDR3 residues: CATSDYVGGDSNYGYTF. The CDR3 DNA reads TGTGCCACCAGTGATTATGTGGGGGGAGATTCTAACTATGGCTACACCTTC.

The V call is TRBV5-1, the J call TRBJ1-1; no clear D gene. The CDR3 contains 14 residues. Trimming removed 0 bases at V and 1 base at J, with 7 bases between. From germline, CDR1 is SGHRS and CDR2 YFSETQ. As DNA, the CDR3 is TGCGCCAGCAGCTTGGAACAGTCGAACACTGAAGCTTTCTTT. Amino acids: CASSLEQSNTEAFF.

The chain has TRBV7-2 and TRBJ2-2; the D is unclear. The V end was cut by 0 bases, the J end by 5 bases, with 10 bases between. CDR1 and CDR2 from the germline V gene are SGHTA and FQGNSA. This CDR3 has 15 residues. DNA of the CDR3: TGTGCCAGCAGCTTAGCGCTCCAGGTGACCGGGGAGCTGTTTTTT. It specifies CASSLALQVTGELFF. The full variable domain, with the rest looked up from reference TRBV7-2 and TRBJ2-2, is GAGVSQSPSNKVTEKGKDVELRCDPISGHTALYWYRQSLGQGLEFLIYFQGNSAPDKSGLPSDRFSAERTGGSVSTLTIQRTQQEDSAVYLCASSLALQVTGELFFGEGSRLTVL.

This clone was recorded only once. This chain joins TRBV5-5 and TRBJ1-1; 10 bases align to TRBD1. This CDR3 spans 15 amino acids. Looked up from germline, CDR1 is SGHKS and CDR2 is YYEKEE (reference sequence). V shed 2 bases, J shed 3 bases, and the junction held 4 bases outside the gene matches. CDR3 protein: CASSLRTGGDTEAFF. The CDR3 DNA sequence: TGTGCCAGCAGCTTACGGACAGGGGGGGACACTGAAGCTTTCTTT.

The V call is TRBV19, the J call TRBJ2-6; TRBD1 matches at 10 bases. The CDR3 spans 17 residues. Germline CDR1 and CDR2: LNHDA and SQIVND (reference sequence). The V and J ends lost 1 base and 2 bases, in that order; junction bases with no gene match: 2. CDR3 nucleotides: TGTGCCAGTAGTATAGTGGGACAGGGGACTGGGGCCAACGTCCTGACTTTC. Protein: CASSIVGQGTGANVLTF.

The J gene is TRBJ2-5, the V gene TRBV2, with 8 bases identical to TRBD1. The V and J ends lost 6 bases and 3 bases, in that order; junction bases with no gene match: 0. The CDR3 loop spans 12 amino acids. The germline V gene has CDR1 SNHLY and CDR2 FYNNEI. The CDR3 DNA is TGTGCCAGCAGGGACAGGGAAGAGACCCAGTACTTC. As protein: CASRDREETQYF.

This chain's CDR3 is CASRNDWGPAVYF. The CDR3 DNA follows: TGTGCCAGCAGAAATGATTGGGGGCCGGCGGTGTACTTC. The V call is TRBV27, the J call TRBJ2-5, with D possibly being TRBD1 (6 bases). Germline V CDR1 and CDR2: MNHEY, SMNVEV (reference sequence). The CDR3 length is 13 residues. V lost 6 bases and J 13 bases, leaving 21 bases between the germline ends.